The 25 T cell receptor beta chains below all came from one sample that was sequenced in a study of blood T cell repertoires in COVID-19. Using immunoSEQ multiplex PCR, the repertoire was profiled, and TCRdb retains in-frame clones only, with some absent. Seen here are about 320,000 clones, around four fifths observed once, and the top ten hold about 1.2%. Source material: peripheral blood. These receptors originate from a woman aged 45 to 65 with acute or convalescent COVID-19.

V and J are TRBV30 and TRBJ2-7; TRBD1 aligns across 12 bases. Germline V gives CDR1 GTSNPN, CDR2 SVGIG (reference sequence). The CDR3 runs 15 residues. V shed 1 base, J shed 5 bases, and the junction held 6 bases outside the gene matches. The CDR3 reads CAWSAGTGGLNEQYV. DNA for the CDR3: TGTGCCTGGAGTGCCGGGACAGGGGGCCTAAACGAGCAGTACGTC.

This chain joins TRBV7-2 and TRBJ1-2; 9 nucleotides align to TRBD1. V dropped 4 bases and J dropped 5; count of bases not matched to a gene: 2. CDR3 length: 13 amino acids. Germline CDR1 and CDR2: SGHTA and FQGNSA. CDR3 region: CASSWTGEYGYTF. The CDR3 DNA sequence: TGTGCCAGCAGCTGGACAGGGGAGTATGGCTACACCTTC.

The CDR3 DNA reads TGCGCCAGCAGCCAAGATAGGCGGAGCACAGATACGCAGTATTTT. It specifies CASSQDRRSTDTQYF. The chain employs TRBV4-3 and TRBJ2-3, with D unclear. The CDR3 loop spans 15 amino acids. CDR1 and CDR2 (germline): LGHNA, YSLEER. Trimming took 0 bases from V and 0 from J, leaving 7 bases between them.

The chain combines TRBV4-3 with TRBJ1-5; the match to TRBD1 covers 7 bases. The CDR3 spans 16 residues. Per germline, CDR1 LGHNA and CDR2 YSLEER. Trimming at V came to 0 bases and at J to 2 bases, leaving 4 bases not matched to a gene. The CDR3 loop reads CASSQERGQGNQPQHF. CDR3 nucleotides: TGCGCCAGCAGCCAAGAAAGGGGGCAGGGCAATCAGCCCCAGCATTTT.

This sequence joins TRBV5-4 and TRBJ2-3; TRBD2 matches 13 bases. The CDR3 is 16 residues long. V was pared by 3 bases and J by 3 bases, with 4 bases of the junction left unmatched. Germline V lookup: CDR1 SGHNT, CDR2 YYREEE (reference sequence). CDR3 DNA sequence: TGTGCCAGCAGCTACACTAGCGGGGGGGCGACAGATACGCAGTATTTT. Its translation is CASSYTSGGATDTQYF.

Of note for this clone: Other DNA sequences in the same sample also yield this CDR3. The chain links TRBV30 to TRBJ1-5, with no clear D. Germline V CDR1 and CDR2: GTSNPN, SVGIG (reference sequence). Trimming removed 1 base at V and 3 bases at J, with 7 bases between. There are 13 residues in the CDR3. The CDR3 loop is CAWSAGDNQPQHF. CDR3 DNA: TGTGCCTGGAGTGCCGGTGACAATCAGCCCCAGCATTTT.

The gene calls are TRBV6-5 and TRBJ1-1; TRBD1 is a possible D gene (6 bases). The CDR3 sequence is 14 residues long. Germline V gives CDR1 MNHEY, CDR2 SVGAGI. V shed 5 bases and J shed 1 base, with 11 bases lying between them. CDR3 amino acids: CASSRAGANTEAFF. CDR3 bases: TGTGCCAGCAGTCGGGCGGGGGCGAACACTGAAGCTTTCTTT.

The chain has TRBV14 and TRBJ1-2; TRBD1 agrees at 9 bases. V dropped 0 bases and J dropped 5; count of bases not matched to a gene: 4. Germline V lookup: CDR1 SGHDN, CDR2 FVKESK. The CDR3 runs to 15 residues. The CDR3 DNA sequence: TGTGCCAGCAGCCAAGATACAGGGGGCGGGTATGGCTACACCTTC. Translated: CASSQDTGGGYGYTF.

The chain uses TRBV6-5 and TRBJ2-7; no definite D call. The CDR3 extends over 12 amino acids. Trimming cost V 2 bases and J 2 bases, with 4 bases left between them. Germline V gene lookup returns CDR1 MNHEY and CDR2 SVGAGI. CDR3: CASSYTAYEQYF. CDR3 nucleotides: TGTGCCAGCAGTTACACAGCCTACGAGCAGTACTTC.

As regards this clone: Other DNA variants within this sample encode the same CDR3. The rearrangement links TRBV7-2 to TRBJ2-3; D is unresolved. The germline V and J ends were trimmed by 5 bases and 2 bases, with 8 bases remaining between them. This CDR3 region has 13 residues. The germline V gene has CDR1 SGHTA and CDR2 FQGNSA. The CDR3 DNA follows: TGTGCCAGCAGCCTATCCTACACAGATACGCAGTATTTT. Its protein is CASSLSYTDTQYF.

Note on this clone: This sample also contains other DNA sequences that code for the same CDR3. The chain employs TRBV7-2 and TRBJ1-1; the D is unclear. The CDR3 extends over 14 amino acids. CDR1 is SGHTA, CDR2 FQGNSA, per germline. Trimming took off 2 bases at V and 5 bases at J, with 12 bases between the two ends. The CDR3 region has the DNA TGTGCCAGCAGCTTACGGGGAGGTGATACTGAAGCTTTCTTT. It codes for CASSLRGGDTEAFF. The full variable domain, its missing parts supplied by reference TRBV7-2 and TRBJ1-1, is GAGVSQSPSNKVTEKGKDVELRCDPISGHTALYWYRQSLGQGLEFLIYFQGNSAPDKSGLPSDRFSAERTGGSVSTLTIQRTQQEDSAVYLCASSLRGGDTEAFFGQGTRLTVV.

This rearrangement joins TRBV5-5 to TRBJ1-6; 7 nucleotides agree with TRBD1. The V segment lost 3 bases and the J segment 3 bases; nucleotides outside the gene matches: 6. The CDR3 extends over 16 amino acids. In germline, CDR1 is SGHKS, CDR2 YYEKEE (reference sequence). CDR3 DNA: TGTGCCAGCAGCTCCTTAAACAGGGGCTATAATTCACCCCTCCACTTT. Its protein product is CASSSLNRGYNSPLHF.

This clone has more than one count but fewer than ten. The chain has TRBV5-8 and TRBJ1-2, with D possibly matching TRBD1 (5 bases). Germline CDR1 and CDR2: SGHTS and YDEGEE. CDR3 length: 13 amino acids. Trimming shortened V by 2 bases and J by 6 bases, and 11 bases separated the two germline ends. CDR3 loop: CASSLGQGHGYTF. CDR3 sequence (DNA): TGTGCCAGCAGCTTAGGACAAGGACATGGCTACACCTTC.

The chain is built from TRBV29-1 and TRBJ2-5; D is undetermined. V was clipped by 6 bases and J by 2 bases, with 4 bases between them. The CDR3 covers 10 residues. CDR1 is SQVTM, CDR2 ANQGSEA, per germline. The chain's CDR3 is CSVLQETQYF. CDR3 coding DNA: TGCAGCGTCCTTCAAGAGACCCAGTACTTC.

This rearrangement joins TRBV2 to TRBJ1-1; D remains ambiguous. The CDR3 length is 11 residues. Looked up from germline, CDR1 is SNHLY and CDR2 is FYNNEI. V lost 5 bases to trimming and J lost 8 bases, with 9 bases between them. The CDR3 sequence: CASSPRTEAFF. For the CDR3, the DNA is TGTGCCAGCAGTCCCCGTACAGAAGCTTTCTTT.

The chain has TRBV10-3 and TRBJ1-1; 7 bases match TRBD1. Germline CDR1 and CDR2: ENHRY and SYGVKD. Unmatched junction bases numbered 12, after V lost 8 bases and J lost 6 bases. The CDR3 has 14 residues. The CDR3 sequence: CAIGRDSGLAEAFF. The CDR3 nucleotides read TGTGCCATCGGACGGGACAGTGGGTTAGCTGAAGCTTTCTTT.

V is TRBV6-2 or TRBV6-3 and J is TRBJ1-1; weak D call: TRBD1 (5 bases). V gave up 2 bases and J gave up 2 bases, with 6 bases separating them. Germline CDR1 reads MNHEY; CDR2 reads SVGEGT. This CDR3 spans 13 amino acids. CDR3 DNA sequence: TGTGCCAGCAGTTACACAGGTAACACTGAAGCTTTCTTT. This encodes CASSYTGNTEAFF.

This rearrangement joins TRBV19 to TRBJ2-3; D is perhaps TRBD1 (6 bases). Germline-derived CDR1 and CDR2 are LNHDA and SQIVND (reference sequence). The CDR3 sequence is 13 residues long. Trimming took off 5 bases at V and 5 bases at J, with 11 bases between the two ends. The CDR3 nucleotides are TGTGCCAGTAGTGAGGTCAGGGGAGATACGCAGTATTTT. It specifies CASSEVRGDTQYF.

The chain uses TRBV19 and TRBJ1-2, with TRBD1 matching 8 bases. Trimming cost V 7 bases and J 7 bases; bases outside gene matches: 23. The CDR3 extends over 18 amino acids. Germline V gene sequence: CDR1 LNHDA, CDR2 SQIVND (reference sequence). CDR3 in amino acids: CASNLNGAGGAEASGYTF. For the CDR3, the DNA is TGTGCCAGTAACCTAAACGGGGCAGGGGGCGCGGAGGCCTCTGGCTACACCTTC.

The gene calls are TRBV3-1 (or the pseudogene TRBV3-2) and TRBJ2-1, with 8 bases aligning to TRBD2. The CDR3 length is 15 residues. Germline V gives CDR1 LGHDT, CDR2 YNNKEL (reference sequence). The V segment lost 4 bases and the J segment 6 bases; nucleotides outside the gene matches: 8. Written as DNA, the CDR3 is TGTGCCAGCAGCCGGCTAGCGGGCCGGGGCAATGAGCAGTTCTTC. It is translated as CASSRLAGRGNEQFF.

The J gene is TRBJ2-3, the V gene TRBV7-9; D unresolved. Trimming shortened V by 2 bases and J by 6 bases, and 18 bases separated the two germline ends. Germline V CDR1 and CDR2: SEHNR, FQNEAQ (reference sequence). There are 16 residues in the CDR3. CDR3 nucleotide sequence: TGTGCCAGCAGCTTAATTGGTGCTACCTTCCCGGATACGCAGTATTTT. Residues: CASSLIGATFPDTQYF.

The J gene is TRBJ1-1, the V gene TRBV5-1; tentative D call: TRBD1 (5 bases). There are 14 residues in the CDR3. V shed 4 bases and J shed 0 bases, with 10 bases lying between them. Looked up from germline, CDR1 is SGHRS and CDR2 is YFSETQ. CDR3 nucleotides: TGCGCCAGCAGCCCTACAGGTTTGAACACTGAAGCTTTCTTT. Amino acid sequence: CASSPTGLNTEAFF. Variable domain in full (rest from reference TRBV5-1 and TRBJ1-1): KAGVTQTPRYLIKTRGQQVTLSCSPISGHRSVSWYQQTPGQGLQFLFEYFSETQRNKGNFPGRFSGRQFSNSRSEMNVSTLELGDSALYLCASSPTGLNTEAFFGQGTRLTVV.

The chain combines TRBV6-4 with TRBJ2-1, with D perhaps matching TRBD2 (5 bases). The germline gives CDR1 MRHNA, CDR2 SNTAGT. The CDR3 is made up of 14 amino acids. Trimming stripped 2 bases from V and 7 bases from J, with 12 bases between. The DNA of the CDR3 is TGTGCCAGCAGTGACCCCGGACTTATTAATGAGCAGTTCTTC. It yields the protein CASSDPGLINEQFF.

This clone is a singleton in its sample. The chain has TRBV7-2 and TRBJ1-2; no reliable D call. This CDR3 contains 12 residues. Germline loops: CDR1 SGHTA, CDR2 FQGNSA. Trimming took 5 bases from V and 3 from J, leaving 7 bases between them. CDR3 DNA sequence: TGTGCCAGCAGCCAAATTTACTATGGCTACACCTTC. Protein sequence: CASSQIYYGYTF.

This clone was observed a single time. DNA for the CDR3: TGTGCCAGCACCACAAATCGGGACAGGGATGGCTACACCTTC. Translating it yields CASTTNRDRDGYTF. The V gene is TRBV7-8, the J gene TRBJ1-2, with TRBD1 identical over 9 bases. V shed 7 bases, J shed 6 bases, and the junction held 9 bases outside the gene matches. The CDR3 consists of 14 residues. Germline V gene data show CDR1 as SGHVS and CDR2 as FQNEAQ.